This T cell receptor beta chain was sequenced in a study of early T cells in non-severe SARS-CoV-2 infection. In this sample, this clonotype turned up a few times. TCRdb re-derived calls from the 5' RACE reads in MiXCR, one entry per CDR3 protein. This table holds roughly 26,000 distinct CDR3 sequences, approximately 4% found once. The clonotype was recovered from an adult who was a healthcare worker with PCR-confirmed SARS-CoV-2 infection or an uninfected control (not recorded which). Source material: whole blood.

The DNA for the CDR3 is TGTGCCAGCAGCCACCGACTACCCACAGATACGCAGTATTTT. Amino acids: CASSHRLPTDTQYF. J is TRBJ2-3 and V is TRBV3-2; TRBD2 reflects the table's D call only, with no check against the DNA. TRBV3-2 corresponds to a pseudogene. The CDR3 length is 14 residues.